The clone carrying this T cell receptor (beta chain) was counted only a few times. This entry comes from a study of blood T cell repertoires in COVID-19. Study information: COVID-19 samples, acute and convalescent, were from the United States, Italy and Spain. Sample material is recorded as cDNA or gDNA derived from T cells, B-cell-depleted T cells, or PBMCs.

In the original workflow: Estimates of nucleated cell counts were drawn from the amplification of reference gene primers. Sequenced by immunoSEQ multiplex PCR; TCRdb stores in-frame clones only, minus some. Clone size and the V and J calls come from that table; the DNA yielded D and trimming. The top ten hold 19% of the sample, which has approximately 100,000 clones, about 89% seen once. This CDR3 is 15 amino acids long. From germline, CDR1 is SGHRS and CDR2 YFSETQ. J was trimmed by 3 bases and V by 7 bases; bases with no gene match: 8. Sequenced: peripheral blood. This TCR derives from a human donor with acute or convalescent COVID-19. The donor label of this sample is uncertain. The chain has TRBV5-1 and TRBJ2-1, with TRBD1 matching 9 bases. DNA for the CDR3: TGCGCCAGCCGATCCACGGGACAGGGCTACAATGAGCAGTTCTTC. Amino acid sequence: CASRSTGQGYNEQFF.